This T cell receptor beta chain originates from a study of early T cells in non-severe SARS-CoV-2 infection. There are many counts of this clonotype. Germline CDR1 reads SQVTM; CDR2 reads ANQGSEA. CDR3 length: 13 amino acids. V was pared by 6 bases and J by 0 bases, with 11 bases between. TCRdb used MiXCR to reprocess the 5' RACE reads, holding one entry per CDR3 protein. The sample has more than 55,000 distinct CDR3 sequences, around 13% seen once. The receptor was derived from an adult who was a healthcare worker with PCR-confirmed SARS-CoV-2 infection or an uninfected control (not recorded which). V is TRBV29-1 and J is TRBJ1-2, with D perhaps TRBD1 (5 bases). Material: whole blood. CDR3 region: CSVLGPSNYGYTF. The CDR3 bases are TGCAGCGTGCTGGGGCCTTCTAACTATGGCTACACCTTC.